This paragraph covers one T cell receptor beta chain sequence. What it binds is not known. The method was immunoSEQ multiplex PCR; TCRdb's version includes in-frame clones alone and lacks a portion of them. The sample includes around 500,000 clones, approximately 78% of them seen just once. In germline, CDR1 is SGHRS, CDR2 YFSETQ. This CDR3 spans 14 amino acids. V dropped 3 bases and J dropped 2 bases, with 11 bases sitting between them. The study enrolled healthy HIV-negative adults without recent acute infections or vaccinations as donors. The data stem from a study of shared clonotypes between healthy human individuals. Study findings and constraints: Sequencing depth was predicted to influence how clonotypes are shared among donors. In this cohort, only blood was sampled, and tissue repertoires likely differ.

The sample consisted of PBMCs. The clonotype comes from a woman in her thirties or forties in good health. Some clones in this sample may be carry-over from other donors' samples. V gene TRBV5-1 combines with J gene TRBJ2-5; D could derive from TRBD1 or TRBD2 (5 bases each). Here the CDR3 reads CASSSRGWQETQYF. The DNA for the CDR3 is TGCGCCAGCAGCTCCCGGGGCTGGCAAGAGACCCAGTACTTC. The full variable domain, in which reference TRBV5-1 and TRBJ2-5 provide the parts outside the CDR3, is KAGVTQTPRYLIKTRGQQVTLSCSPISGHRSVSWYQQTPGQGLQFLFEYFSETQRNKGNFPGRFSGRQFSNSRSEMNVSTLELGDSALYLCASSSRGWQETQYFGPGTRLLVL.